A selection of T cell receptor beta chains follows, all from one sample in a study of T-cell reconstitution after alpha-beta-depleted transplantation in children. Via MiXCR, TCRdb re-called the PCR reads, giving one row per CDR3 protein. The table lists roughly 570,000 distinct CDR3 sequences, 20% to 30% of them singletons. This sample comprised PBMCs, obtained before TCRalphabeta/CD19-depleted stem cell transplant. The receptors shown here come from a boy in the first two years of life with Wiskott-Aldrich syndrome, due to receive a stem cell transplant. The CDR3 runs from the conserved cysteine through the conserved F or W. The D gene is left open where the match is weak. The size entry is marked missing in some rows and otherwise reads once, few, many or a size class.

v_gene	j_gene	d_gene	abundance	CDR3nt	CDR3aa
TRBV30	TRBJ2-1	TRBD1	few	TGTGCCTGGAGTGTACCTCGGACAGGGTTTAGGTTCAGGAACAATGAGCAGTTCTTC	CAWSVPRTGFRFRNNEQFF
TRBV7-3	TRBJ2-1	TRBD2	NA	TGTGCCAGCAGCTTCCTTTCTAGCGGGAGAAGTGATGAGCAGTTCTTC	CASSFLSSGRSDEQFF
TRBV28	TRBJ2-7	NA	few	TGTGCCAGCAGTTTACCGGTCTCCAGAAGCGAGCAGTACTTC	CASSLPVSRSEQYF
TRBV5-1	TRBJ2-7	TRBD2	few	TGCGCCAGCAGCTTGTGGGGGGGTAGCGGGAACCCCTACGAGCAGTACTTC	CASSLWGGSGNPYEQYF
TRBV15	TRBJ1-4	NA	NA	TGTGCCACCAGCAGAGTCGGGAGGAGAGGAAGGGAAAAACTGTTTTTT	CATSRVGRRGREKLFF
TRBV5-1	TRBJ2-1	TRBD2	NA	TGCGCCAGCAGCCCCGAGCGGGAGCGACCCTACAATGAGCAGTTCTTC	CASSPERERPYNEQFF
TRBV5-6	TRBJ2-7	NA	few	TGTGCCAGCAGCTTGGAGCCAGGGGTCCCCTACGAGCAGTACTTC	CASSLEPGVPYEQYF
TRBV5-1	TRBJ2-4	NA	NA	TGCGCCAGCAGCTTGATAACCAAAGGCAAAAACATTCAGTACTTC	CASSLITKGKNIQYF
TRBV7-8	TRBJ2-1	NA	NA	TGTGCCAGCAGCTTTGTTAGGGATGTTGAGCAGTTCTTC	CASSFVRDVEQFF
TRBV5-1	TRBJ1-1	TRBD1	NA	TGCGCCAGCAGCTCGCATTACAGGGACAGAACTGAAGCTTTCTTT	CASSSHYRDRTEAFF
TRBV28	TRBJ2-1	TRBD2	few	TGTGCCAGCACTATAGCGGGGGCCGACTACAATGAGCAGTTCTTC	CASTIAGADYNEQFF
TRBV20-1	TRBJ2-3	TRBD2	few	TGCAGTGCTAGTAGGTGGCGGGAGGCAGATACGCAGTATTTT	CSASRWREADTQYF
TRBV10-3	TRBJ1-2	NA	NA	TGTGCCATCACCCGACAGGATGATGGCTACACCTTC	CAITRQDDGYTF
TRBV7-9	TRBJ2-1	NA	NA	TGTGCCAGCCCTAAGCCCCCGTCCTACAATGAGCAGTTCTTC	CASPKPPSYNEQFF
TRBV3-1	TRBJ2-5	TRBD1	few	TGTGCCAGCAGGGGGACAGGGGAAGAGACCCAGTACTTC	CASRGTGEETQYF
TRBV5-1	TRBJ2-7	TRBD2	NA	TGCGCCAGCAGCCCCGCTAGCGGGGAGACCTACGAGCAGTACTTC	CASSPASGETYEQYF
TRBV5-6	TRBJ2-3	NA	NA	TGTGCCAGCAGCTTGTACAGAAACACAGATACGCAGTATTTT	CASSLYRNTDTQYF
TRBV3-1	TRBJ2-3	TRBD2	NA	TGTGCCAGCAGCCGAAAACTAGCGGGAGGGCACTCCTCGACAGATACGCAGTATTTT	CASSRKLAGGHSSTDTQYF
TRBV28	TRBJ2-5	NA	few	TGTGCCAGCTCGATCCAAGGACGTAACCACCAAGAGACCCAGTACTTC	CASSIQGRNHQETQYF
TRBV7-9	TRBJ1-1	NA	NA	TGTGCCAGCAGCGCCCCGGGACTGAGGAACACTGAAGCTTTCTTT	CASSAPGLRNTEAFF
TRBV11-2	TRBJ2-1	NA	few	TGTGCCAGCAGCCCCTCGGGCCTAGCGAACAATGAGCAGTTCTTC	CASSPSGLANNEQFF
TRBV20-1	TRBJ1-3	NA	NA	TGCAGTGCCTCGGACCCGAGCTCTGGAAACACCATATATTTT	CSASDPSSGNTIYF
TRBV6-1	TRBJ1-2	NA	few	TGTGCCAGCAGCCAAGCTGGGGGCGGAGGCTACACCTTC	CASSQAGGGGYTF
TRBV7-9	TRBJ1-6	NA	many	TGTGCCAGCAGAGCCCCGGGGGTTAATTCACCCCTCCACTTT	CASRAPGVNSPLHF
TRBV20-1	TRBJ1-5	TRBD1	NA	TGCAATGCAGCCGGGGGACAGGGGAGCAATCAGCCCCAGCATTTT	CNAAGGQGSNQPQHF
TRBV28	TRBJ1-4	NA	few	TGTGCCAGCAAGATCGGTGGGGGAAAACTGTTTTTT	CASKIGGGKLFF
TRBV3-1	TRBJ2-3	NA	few	TGTGCCAGCAGCCAAGATCCGGGACAAAGGTCCACAGATACGCAGTATTTT	CASSQDPGQRSTDTQYF